This TCR beta chain is from a study of identical twins (dated by TCRdb to the mid-2010s). Study-level background: TCR alpha and beta repertoires from monozygotic twins, unrelated adults of various ages and cord blood were deep-sequenced to test whether fetal clonotypes persist. To rule out contamination, replicate twin experiments were performed at different times with different library preparation protocols. What the research found in general, with its limitations: Invariant T cells such as MAIT and iNKT could partly confound zero-insertion analyses, though diverse VJ usage argued against this for most clonotypes. A weaker excess of twin sharing was found in beta out-of-frame sequences because the signal-to-noise ratio was lowered by fewer shared sequences. Recombination models systematically underestimated out-of-frame TCR alpha sharing in monozygotic twins but agreed with sharing between unrelated individuals. Because the same donors could not be followed over many years, the conclusions relied on cross-sectional statistical analysis. Compared with coincidental sharing between unrelated individuals, out-of-frame TCR alpha sequences shared between twins had an excess of sequences with low generation probability. Fewer insertions were carried by abundant cord blood beta clonotypes; a weaker similar trend was observed in young adult naive repertoires, while no such trend was observed in memory repertoires.

The germline V gene yields SGHRS for CDR1 and YFSETQ for CDR2. The germline ends are 17 bases apart after V is trimmed by 4 bases and J by 3 bases. The CDR3, from cysteine to phenylalanine, totals 15 residues. Only CDR3 DNA remains: 45 bases, in frame from the first base. This clonotype was seen more than once but under ten times. Its antigen remains undetermined. The record has no base qualities; no much larger clone is one base away. Only healthy Caucasian donors were included. The researchers also sequenced three unrelated adults who were not twins: a male aged 18 to 29, a male aged 50 to 60, and a female aged 50 to 60. Miltenyi CD45RO+ enrichment and human naive T-cell isolation kits were used to isolate memory (CD45RO+) and naive T cells from PBMC. Libraries came from 5' RACE. The instrument was an Illumina HiSeq 2000. A universal primer binding site was introduced by template switching, and a unique molecular identifier was present in the final cDNA, enabling accurate counting of TCR cDNA molecules. First-strand cDNA for TCR alpha and beta chains was synthesized from specific primers in the conserved constant-segment region. To control for contamination, each cDNA library was double barcoded with a SMART-Mk sample barcode plus Illumina barcodes. TruSeq adapter sequences, together with Illumina sample barcodes, were added in two successive PCR steps. Sequencing of the TCR alpha and beta cDNA libraries was done on the Illumina HiSeq platform using custom primers. In the authors' own workflow: Unique molecular identifiers were extracted from raw reads with MiGEC, and CDR3 positions were determined with MiXCR. For each individual, recombination models were inferred using an EM algorithm with the repgenHMM and IGoR tools. Shared clonotype analysis was performed with the tcR package in R, normalizing sharing by the product of cloneset sizes. Out-of-frame nonproductive sequences were analyzed to study raw recombination free of thymic and clonal selection effects. The raw public data were reprocessed by TCRdb itself: fastp quality trimming at Q25, MiXCR clonotype calling, in-frame beta chains only. Each record represents a unique CDR3 protein, reported with the most common genes and DNA among its rows. The V and J calls come from TCRdb's annotation, not from the publication. The sample contains about 700,000 distinct CDR3 sequences, roughly 6.2% of them found a single time. In total, the top ten clones hold roughly 1.8% of the sample.

Sequencing input: naive T cells sorted from blood. What the cell subset or site label conveys for this sample: cells isolated with a human naive T-cell isolation kit. The clonotype was recovered from a man between 18 and 29 years old in good health. The rearrangement joined TRBV5-1 to TRBJ2-7; the D region may be TRBD1 or TRBD2, each matching 7 bases equally. The nucleotide sequence reads TGCGCCAGCAGCGAGGGAGGGGGCGATATCTACGAGCAGTACTTC. Protein translation: CASSEGGGDIYEQYF. The full variable domain, completed from the reference TRBV5-1 and TRBJ2-7 proteins outside the CDR3, reads KAGVTQTPRYLIKTRGQQVTLSCSPISGHRSVSWYQQTPGQGLQFLFEYFSETQRNKGNFPGRFSGRQFSNSRSEMNVSTLELGDSALYLCASSEGGGDIYEQYFGPGTRLTVT.